What follows describes a single T cell receptor beta chain. This entry belongs to a study of T cell responses to AZD1222 COVID-19 vaccine. The CDR3 is 15 residues long. Trimming stripped 0 bases from V and 8 bases from J, with 16 bases between. Germline V CDR1 and CDR2: KGHSH, LQKENI. This table comes from immunoSEQ multiplex PCR, and its TCRdb copy is limited to in-frame clones, with some not included. This table holds around 58,000 clones, 89% found once. V gene TRBV18 combines with J gene TRBJ1-1; D possibly corresponds to TRBD1 (5 bases). Source: peripheral blood, taken 28 days after the second AZD1222 dose. The clonotype was recovered from an adult who received the AZD1222 COVID-19 vaccine. Written as DNA, the CDR3 is TGTGCCAGCTCACCACCGATAGGGGACGCCGTCGAAGCTTTCTTT. It encodes CASSPPIGDAVEAFF. The full variable domain, completed using reference TRBV18 and TRBJ1-1, is NAGVMQNPRHLVRRRGQEARLRCSPMKGHSHVYWYRQLPEEGLKFMVYLQKENIIDESGMPKERFSAEFPKEGPSILRIQQVVRGDSAAYFCASSPPIGDAVEAFFGQGTRLTVV.